This T cell receptor beta chain was found in a study of T cells in Graves' hyperthyroidism and ophthalmopathy. This clonotype appeared many times. Germline V CDR1 and CDR2: SGHAT, FQDESV (reference sequence). V gave up 5 bases and J gave up 7 bases, with 23 bases separating them. This CDR3 has 16 residues. Amplification yielded TCR beta CDR3 regions, with RNA transcripts as the source. Using the HTBI primer set, a first-round RT-PCR was run on the TCR CDR3. Using its own MiXCR run on the multiplex PCR reads, TCRdb lists one record per CDR3 protein. The sample lists roughly 170,000 distinct CDR3 sequences, less than 10% occurring once.

The source material was blood. This TCR derives from a woman aged 18-29 years with Graves' hyperthyroidism that later progressed to Graves' ophthalmopathy. The chain employs TRBV11-1 and TRBJ1-1, with D perhaps matching TRBD1 (5 bases). The CDR3 sequence: CASSTAGRPRPGEAFF. The CDR3 bases are TGTGCCAGCAGCACCGCGGGACGGCCCCGTCCCGGTGAAGCTTTCTTT.